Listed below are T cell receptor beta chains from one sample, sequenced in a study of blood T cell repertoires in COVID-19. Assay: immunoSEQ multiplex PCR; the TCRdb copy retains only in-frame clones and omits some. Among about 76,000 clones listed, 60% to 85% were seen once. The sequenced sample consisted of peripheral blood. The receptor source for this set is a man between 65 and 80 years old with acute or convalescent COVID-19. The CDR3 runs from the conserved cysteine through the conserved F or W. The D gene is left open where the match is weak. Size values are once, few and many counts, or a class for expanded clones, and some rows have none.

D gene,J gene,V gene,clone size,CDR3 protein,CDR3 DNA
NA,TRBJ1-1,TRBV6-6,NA,CASSLGVNTEAFF,TGTGCCAGCAGTTTAGGGGTGAACACTGAAGCTTTCTTT
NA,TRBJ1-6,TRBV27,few,CASNTGGTSYNSPLHF,TGTGCCAGCAATACCGGAGGGACCTCCTATAATTCACCCCTCCACTTT
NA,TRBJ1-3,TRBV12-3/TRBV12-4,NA,CASSLGVSNTIYF,TGTGCCAGCAGTTTAGGAGTATCAAACACCATATATTTT
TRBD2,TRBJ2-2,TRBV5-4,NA,CASSLDGRADTGELFF,TGTGCCAGCAGCTTGGACGGGAGGGCCGACACCGGGGAGCTGTTTTTT
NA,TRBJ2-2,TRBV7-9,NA,CASSTLAGITGELFF,TGTGCCAGCAGCACCCTGGCGGGGATCACCGGGGAGCTGTTTTTT
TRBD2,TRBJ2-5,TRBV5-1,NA,CASSLGQREGETQYF,TGCGCCAGCAGCTTGGGTCAGAGGGAGGGAGAGACCCAGTACTTC
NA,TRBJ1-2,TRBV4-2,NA,CASSQRDYGYTF,TGTGCCAGCAGCCAACGGGACTATGGCTACACCTTC
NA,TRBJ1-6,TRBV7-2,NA,CASSLLLGQGSSPLHF,TGTGCCAGCAGCTTATTGCTGGGCCAGGGGTCGTCCCCCCTCCACTTT
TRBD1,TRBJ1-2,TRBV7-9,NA,CASSRDRGGYTF,TGTGCCAGCAGTCGGGACAGGGGTGGCTACACCTTC
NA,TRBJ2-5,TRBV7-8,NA,CASSHHKETQYF,TGTGCCAGCAGCCATCACAAAGAGACCCAGTACTTC
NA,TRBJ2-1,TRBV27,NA,CASSPRAGAGNEQFF,TGTGCCAGCAGCCCGCGGGCGGGGGCGGGTAATGAGCAGTTCTTC
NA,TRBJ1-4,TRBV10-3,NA,CAISGERGTNEKLFF,TGTGCCATCAGTGGAGAGCGAGGGACTAATGAAAAACTGTTTTTT
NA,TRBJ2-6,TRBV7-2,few,CASSPWDFSSGANVLTF,TGTGCCAGCAGCCCCTGGGACTTTAGCTCTGGGGCCAACGTCCTGACTTTC
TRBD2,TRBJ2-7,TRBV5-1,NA,CASSLGTSGRYEQYF,TGCGCCAGCAGCTTGGGGACTAGCGGCCGCTACGAGCAGTACTTC
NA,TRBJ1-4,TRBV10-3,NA,CAISEIQGNEKLFF,TGTGCCATCAGTGAAATACAGGGTAATGAAAAACTGTTTTTT